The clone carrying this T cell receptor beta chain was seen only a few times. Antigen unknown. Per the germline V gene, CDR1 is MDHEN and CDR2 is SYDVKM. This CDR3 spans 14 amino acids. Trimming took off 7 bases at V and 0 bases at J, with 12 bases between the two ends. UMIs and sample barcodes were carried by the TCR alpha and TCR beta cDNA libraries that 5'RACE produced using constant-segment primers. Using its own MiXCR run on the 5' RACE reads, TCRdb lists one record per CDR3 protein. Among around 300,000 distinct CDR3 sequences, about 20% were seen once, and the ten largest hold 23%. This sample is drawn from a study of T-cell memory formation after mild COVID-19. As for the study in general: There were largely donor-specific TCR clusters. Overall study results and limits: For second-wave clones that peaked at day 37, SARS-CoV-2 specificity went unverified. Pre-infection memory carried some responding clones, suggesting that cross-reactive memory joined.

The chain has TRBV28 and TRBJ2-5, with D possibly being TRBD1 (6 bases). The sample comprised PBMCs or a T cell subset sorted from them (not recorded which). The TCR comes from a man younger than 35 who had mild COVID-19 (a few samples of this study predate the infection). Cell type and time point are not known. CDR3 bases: TGTGCCAGCAAACTTACAGGGTACCAAGAGACCCAGTACTTC. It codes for CASKLTGYQETQYF.